The subject of this entry is one TCR beta chain. Its antigen is currently unknown. Every PCR got spiked synthetic TCR analog templates. Clones were sequenced by immunoSEQ multiplex PCR, and TCRdb holds only the in-frame ones, with some missing. In the table there are 2,500 or so clones, less than 40% of which are singletons. These data come from a study of PD-L1 blockade in urothelial cancer. Findings of the study overall: Each patient was represented by one FFPE tumor sample, obtained not right before treatment.

The CDR3 spans 15 residues. The junction had 1 base not matched to a gene; V was cut back by 1 base and J by 0 bases. Germline V CDR1 and CDR2: LNHDA, SQIVND (reference sequence). This TCR derives from a man aged 55 to 70 with urothelial cancer. V and J are TRBV19 and TRBJ1-1, with 8 bases lining up with TRBD1. The material was tumor tissue, obtained before atezolizumab (anti-PD-L1) treatment. DNA for the CDR3: TGTGCCAGTAGTATAGGGGGACAGGTGAACACTGAAGCTTTCTTT. It is translated as CASSIGGQVNTEAFF.